This entry lists 27 T cell receptor beta chains sequenced from one sample in a study of blood T cell repertoires in COVID-19. Libraries were prepared by immunoSEQ multiplex PCR; TCRdb keeps only in-frame clonotypes and omits some of them. This sample carries around 260,000 clones, 84% of them seen once, and the ten largest clones take approximately 14%. The specimen was peripheral blood. These receptor sequences come from a person aged 70 to 85 with COVID-19, enrolled during active disease.

The chain couples TRBV19 to TRBJ2-3; no firm D call. From germline, CDR1 is LNHDA and CDR2 SQIVND (reference sequence). The V gene lost 6 bases and the J gene lost 6 bases, with 10 bases spanning the gap. This CDR3 spans 12 amino acids. CDR3 loop: CASSPNWDTQYF. CDR3 nucleotide sequence: TGTGCCAGTAGCCCTAACTGGGATACGCAGTATTTT.

The CDR3 bases are TGCGCCAGCAGCTTGGTAGGGGGCGTCCTGACTGAAGCTTTCTTT. Protein sequence: CASSLVGGVLTEAFF. The chain recombines TRBV5-1 with TRBJ1-1; 7 bases align to TRBD1. The junction had 7 bases not matched to a gene; V was cut back by 0 bases and J by 5 bases. The CDR3 has 15 amino acids. The V gene's germline CDR1 is SGHRS and CDR2 YFSETQ.

This clone came up a few times. The V call is TRBV25-1, the J call TRBJ2-3, with TRBD2 matching 11 bases. This CDR3 region has 16 residues. Germline CDR1 and CDR2: MGHDK and SYGVNS. The junction had 10 bases not matched to a gene; V was cut back by 5 bases and J by 6 bases. CDR3 protein: CASSPPRLAGWDTQYF. The CDR3 DNA reads as TGTGCCAGCAGTCCCCCCAGACTAGCGGGGTGGGATACGCAGTATTTT.

This chain uses TRBV19 with TRBJ1-5; 7 positions match TRBD1. Looked up from germline, CDR1 is LNHDA and CDR2 is SQIVND (reference sequence). With V trimmed by 6 bases and J by 4 bases, 9 bases remained unmatched. This CDR3 region has 15 residues. CDR3 region: CASRRDREGNQPQHF. Written as DNA, the CDR3 is TGTGCCAGTAGACGCGACAGGGAAGGAAATCAGCCCCAGCATTTT.

The chain combines TRBV5-4 with TRBJ1-4; D is possibly TRBD1 (6 bases). V dropped 0 bases and J dropped 8 bases, with 11 bases sitting between them. Looked up from germline, CDR1 is SGHNT and CDR2 is YYREEE (reference sequence). The CDR3 sequence is 14 residues long. The CDR3 loop is CASSLELGGEKLFF. CDR3 in DNA: TGTGCCAGCAGCTTGGAATTAGGGGGAGAAAAACTGTTTTTT.

Comments on this clone: At one end, the junction sequence differs from germline, possibly due to a read error. CDR3 sequence (DNA): TGTGCCAGCAGCCAAGATGGAGGAGAGGCCCAAAATTTT. Translation gives CASSQDGGEAQNF. This chain links TRBV4-2 with TRBJ1-5; D uncertain. The germline gives CDR1 LGHNA, CDR2 YNFKEQ. The length of the CDR3 is 13 residues.

This sequence joins TRBV5-5 and TRBJ1-2; D is unresolved. CDR1 SGHKS and CDR2 YYEKEE come from the germline V gene (reference sequence). The CDR3 has 12 residues. Trimming shortened V by 0 bases and J by 4 bases, and 4 bases separated the two germline ends. CDR3 DNA sequence: TGTGCCAGCAGCTTGGGTAGCTATGGCTACACCTTC. It yields the protein CASSLGSYGYTF.

The chain has TRBV7-2 and TRBJ1-4; tentatively, D is TRBD1 (5 bases). The germline gives CDR1 SGHTA, CDR2 FQGNSA. This CDR3 has 15 amino acids. Trimming removed 5 bases at V and 6 bases at J, with 16 bases between. CDR3 sequence reads: CASSPMPQGDEKLFF. The CDR3 region has the DNA TGTGCCAGCAGCCCAATGCCCCAGGGTGATGAAAAACTGTTTTTT. The variable domain in full, with the rest retrieved from reference TRBV7-2 and TRBJ1-4, is GAGVSQSPSNKVTEKGKDVELRCDPISGHTALYWYRQSLGQGLEFLIYFQGNSAPDKSGLPSDRFSAERTGGSVSTLTIQRTQQEDSAVYLCASSPMPQGDEKLFFGSGTQLSVL.

The CDR3 bases are TGTGCCAGTATCACCGGACAGCAAAACACCGGGGAGCTGTTTTTT. It encodes CASITGQQNTGELFF. This sequence joins TRBV19 and TRBJ2-2; possible D gene TRBD1, 6 bases. Germline lookup yields CDR1 LNHDA and CDR2 SQIVND (reference sequence). Trimming removed 7 bases from V and 2 bases from J, with 14 bases in between. The CDR3 consists of 15 residues.

The chain employs TRBV19 and TRBJ1-1; D ambiguous. The CDR3 has 13 residues. Trimming took off 5 bases at V and 1 base at J, with 8 bases between the two ends. In germline, CDR1 is LNHDA, CDR2 SQIVND (reference sequence). Here the CDR3 reads CASSGVPNTEAFF. The CDR3 DNA reads as TGTGCCAGTAGTGGAGTACCGAACACTGAAGCTTTCTTT.

The CDR3 DNA reads as TGTGCCAGCAGTGAGAGAATAGGGGGCCCTCAGCCCCAGCATTTT. It specifies CASSERIGGPQPQHF. This sequence joins TRBV2 and TRBJ1-5; 7 bases map to TRBD1. Germline lookup yields CDR1 SNHLY and CDR2 FYNNEI. V dropped 3 bases and J dropped 6; count of bases not matched to a gene: 8. The CDR3 extends over 15 amino acids.

This clone was found many times. The rearrangement links TRBV25-1 to TRBJ1-1; D not certain. The CDR3 runs to 12 residues. Germline V gives CDR1 MGHDK, CDR2 SYGVNS. V lost 3 bases and J 11 bases, leaving 13 bases between the germline ends. The CDR3 spells CASSDRGRGAFF. The CDR3 coding sequence is TGTGCCAGCAGTGATCGGGGAAGAGGGGCTTTCTTT.

The V gene is TRBV7-9, the J gene TRBJ1-5; 7 bases agree with TRBD1. The trim removed 5 bases at V and 0 bases at J, leaving 4 bases unmatched. The CDR3 consists of 15 residues. Looked up from germline, CDR1 is SEHNR and CDR2 is FQNEAQ (reference sequence). The CDR3 loop reads CASSLGTVSNQPQHF. CDR3 coding DNA: TGTGCCAGCAGCCTAGGGACAGTTAGCAATCAGCCCCAGCATTTT.

A few counts support this clone. The rearrangement joins TRBV27 to TRBJ1-1; tentatively, D is TRBD1 (6 bases). Germline CDR1 and CDR2: MNHEY and SMNVEV (reference sequence). V was pared by 5 bases and J by 1 base, with 11 bases between. The CDR3 has 14 residues. The CDR3 loop reads CASSAYRENTEAFF. CDR3 bases: TGTGCCAGCAGTGCCTACAGGGAGAACACTGAAGCTTTCTTT.

The chain carries TRBV7-6 and TRBJ2-3; TRBD2 matches 9 bases. CDR3 length: 16 residues. Germline CDR1 reads SGHVS; CDR2 reads FNYEAQ. Trimming removed 1 base from V and 6 bases from J; junction bases left unmatched: 8. The CDR3 sequence: CASSLGAAGGPDTQYF. DNA of the CDR3: TGTGCCAGCAGCTTAGGGGCGGCGGGGGGGCCTGATACGCAGTATTTT.

The V call is TRBV7-2, the J call TRBJ1-2; 10 bases agree with TRBD1. The CDR3 is 15 amino acids. J lost 7 bases, V lost 5 bases, and 10 bases had no gene match. Looked up from germline, CDR1 is SGHTA and CDR2 is FQGNSA. CDR3 in DNA: TGTGCCAGCAGCGCAAGGGACAGGGGAAATCCTGGCTACACCTTC. Its translation is CASSARDRGNPGYTF.

This chain links TRBV5-6 with TRBJ1-1; 9 nucleotides line up with TRBD1. The length of the CDR3 is 17 residues. V gave up 5 bases and J gave up 3 bases; unmatched junction bases: 14. Per the germline V gene, CDR1 is SGHDT and CDR2 is YYEEEE. The CDR3 protein is CASSSGTGRVWDTEAFF. The CDR3 DNA sequence: TGTGCCAGCAGTTCCGGGACAGGGCGGGTTTGGGACACTGAAGCTTTCTTT.

This chain connects TRBV5-1 to TRBJ1-1, with TRBD1 identical over 8 bases. V was clipped by 3 bases and J by 5 bases; unmatched bases: 12. The CDR3 spans 16 residues. Per the germline V gene, CDR1 is SGHRS and CDR2 is YFSETQ. This CDR3 is CASSWTDRGRETEAFF. The CDR3 nucleotides are TGCGCCAGCAGCTGGACAGACAGGGGAAGGGAGACTGAAGCTTTCTTT.

The chain uses TRBV7-6 and TRBJ2-3, with 7 bases fitting TRBD2. V lost 5 bases, J lost 0 bases, and 14 bases stayed unmatched. The V gene's germline CDR1 is SGHVS and CDR2 FNYEAQ. There are 18 residues in the CDR3. The CDR3 region is CASSVVGTGGFSTDTQYF. CDR3 bases: TGTGCCAGCAGCGTAGTGGGGACGGGGGGATTTAGCACAGATACGCAGTATTTT.

V is TRBV9 and J is TRBJ2-5; 8 bases map to TRBD2. V lost 3 bases, J lost 6 bases, and 13 bases stayed unmatched. Germline CDR1 is SGDLS and CDR2 is YYNGEE. There are 16 residues in the CDR3. The CDR3 is CASSDQPGGISKTQYF. The CDR3 DNA reads as TGTGCCAGCAGCGATCAGCCGGGGGGGATCTCAAAGACCCAGTACTTC.

V gene TRBV6-2 or TRBV6-3 combines with J gene TRBJ2-4, with D unresolved. Trimming pared 2 bases from V and 5 bases from J, leaving 7 bases between. The CDR3 sequence is 13 residues long. Germline V CDR1 and CDR2: MNHEY, SVGEGT. CDR3 nucleotides: TGTGCCAGCAGTTACGGCGGAGAAAACATTCAGTACTTC. This encodes CASSYGGENIQYF.

The chain carries TRBV5-4 and TRBJ1-2; 7 bases line up with TRBD1. The CDR3 spans 14 residues. Unmatched junction bases numbered 7, after V lost 4 bases and J lost 4 bases. CDR1 and CDR2 from the germline V gene are SGHNT and YYREEE (reference sequence). Here the CDR3 reads CASSTGTASYGYTF. The CDR3 DNA reads TGTGCCAGCAGCACCGGGACAGCAAGCTATGGCTACACCTTC.

The rearrangement joins TRBV19 to TRBJ1-5; no definite D call. This CDR3 comprises 14 residues. Germline V gives CDR1 LNHDA, CDR2 SQIVND (reference sequence). Trimming removed 7 bases from V and 4 bases from J, with 14 bases in between. This chain's CDR3 is CASNLVGVNQPQHF. CDR3 nucleotide sequence: TGTGCCAGTAATTTGGTCGGGGTTAATCAGCCCCAGCATTTT.

V and J are TRBV11-3 and TRBJ2-7, with 8 positions matching TRBD2. Germline CDR1 and CDR2: SGHNT and YENEEA. The CDR3 has 14 residues. Trimming took 5 bases from V and 4 from J; bases not matched to a gene: 7. The CDR3 sequence is CASSRGGSGYEQYF. For the CDR3, the DNA is TGTGCCAGCAGCCGGGGGGGCTCCGGATACGAGCAGTACTTC.

The chain combines TRBV18 with TRBJ1-1; D unresolved. V dropped 3 bases and J dropped 11 bases, with 16 bases sitting between them. The germline gives CDR1 KGHSH, CDR2 LQKENI. This CDR3 is built from 13 residues. CDR3: CASSPRGAAVAFF. The CDR3 nucleotides read TGTGCCAGCTCACCTCGTGGAGCGGCGGTGGCTTTCTTT. The whole variable domain, remainder taken from reference TRBV18 and TRBJ1-1, is NAGVMQNPRHLVRRRGQEARLRCSPMKGHSHVYWYRQLPEEGLKFMVYLQKENIIDESGMPKERFSAEFPKEGPSILRIQQVVRGDSAAYFCASSPRGAAVAFFGQGTRLTVV.

This rearrangement joins TRBV13 to TRBJ1-1, with D hard to call. Trimming left V 5 bases short and J 6 bases short, with 13 bases between. CDR3 length: 13 residues. Germline CDR1 and CDR2: PRHDT and FYEKMQ (reference sequence). In nucleotides, the CDR3 is TGTGCCAGCAGCCTAACCTTACGGGCTGAAGCTTTCTTT. Translated, it gives CASSLTLRAEAFF. The whole variable domain, filled in from reference TRBV13 and TRBJ1-1, reads AAGVIQSPRHLIKEKRETATLKCYPIPRHDTVYWYQQGPGQDPQFLISFYEKMQSDKGSIPDRFSAQQFSDYHSELNMSSLELGDSALYFCASSLTLRAEAFFGQGTRLTVV.

The rearrangement links TRBV6-5 to TRBJ2-1; 11 bases are shared with TRBD2. Unmatched junction bases numbered 4, after V lost 6 bases and J lost 9 bases. The length of the CDR3 is 13 residues. The germline CDR1 and CDR2 sequences are MNHEY and SVGAGI. The CDR3 DNA reads as TGTGCCAGCAGGACTAGCGGGATGGCTGAGCAGTTCTTC. Protein product: CASRTSGMAEQFF.